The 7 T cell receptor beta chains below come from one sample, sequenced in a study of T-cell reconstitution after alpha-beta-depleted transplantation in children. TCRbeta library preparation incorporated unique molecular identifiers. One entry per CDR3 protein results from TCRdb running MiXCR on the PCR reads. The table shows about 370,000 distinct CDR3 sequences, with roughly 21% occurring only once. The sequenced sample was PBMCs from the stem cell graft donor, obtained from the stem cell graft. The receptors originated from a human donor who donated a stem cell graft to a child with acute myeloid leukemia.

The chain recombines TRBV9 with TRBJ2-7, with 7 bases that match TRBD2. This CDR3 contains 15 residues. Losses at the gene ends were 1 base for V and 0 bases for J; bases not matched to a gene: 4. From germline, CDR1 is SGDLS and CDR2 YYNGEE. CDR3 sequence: CASSVTAGASYEQYF. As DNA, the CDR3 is TGTGCCAGCAGCGTAACGGCGGGAGCCTCCTACGAGCAGTACTTC.

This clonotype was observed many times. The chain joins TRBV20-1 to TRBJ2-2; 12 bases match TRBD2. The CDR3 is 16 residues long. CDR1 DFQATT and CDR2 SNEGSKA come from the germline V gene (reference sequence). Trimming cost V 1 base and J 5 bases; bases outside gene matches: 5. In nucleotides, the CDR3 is TGCAGTGCTAGAGTTCCGGGACTAGCGGGTACCGGGGAGCTGTTTTTT. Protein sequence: CSARVPGLAGTGELFF.

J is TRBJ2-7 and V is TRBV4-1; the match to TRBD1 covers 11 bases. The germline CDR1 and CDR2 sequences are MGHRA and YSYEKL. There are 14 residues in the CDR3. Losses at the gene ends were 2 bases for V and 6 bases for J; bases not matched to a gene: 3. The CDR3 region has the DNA TGCGCCAGCAGCCAAAGGGACAGGGGGGTCGAGCAGTACTTC. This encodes CASSQRDRGVEQYF.

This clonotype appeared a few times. This CDR3 reads CATSRGELAKNIQYF. CDR3 sequence (DNA): TGTGCCACCAGCAGAGGAGAGCTAGCCAAAAACATTCAGTACTTC. The chain couples TRBV15 to TRBJ2-4; D is uncertain. The V gene lost 1 base and the J gene lost 0 bases, with 7 bases spanning the gap. Germline CDR1 reads LNHNV; CDR2 reads YYDKDF (reference sequence). CDR3 length equals 15 residues.

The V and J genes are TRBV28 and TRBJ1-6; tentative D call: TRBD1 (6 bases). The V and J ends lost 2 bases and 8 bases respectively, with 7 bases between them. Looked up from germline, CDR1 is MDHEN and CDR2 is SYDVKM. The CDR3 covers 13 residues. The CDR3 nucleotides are TGTGCCAGCAGTTTAAACAGGGATTCACCCCTCCACTTT. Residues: CASSLNRDSPLHF.

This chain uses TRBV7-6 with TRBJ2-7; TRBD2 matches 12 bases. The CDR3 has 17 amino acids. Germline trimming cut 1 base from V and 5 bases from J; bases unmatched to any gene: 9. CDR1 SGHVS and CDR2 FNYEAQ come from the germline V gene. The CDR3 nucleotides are TGTGCCAGCAGCTTAGTTTCAGGGACTAGCGGGTCCCACGAGCAGTACTTC. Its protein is CASSLVSGTSGSHEQYF.

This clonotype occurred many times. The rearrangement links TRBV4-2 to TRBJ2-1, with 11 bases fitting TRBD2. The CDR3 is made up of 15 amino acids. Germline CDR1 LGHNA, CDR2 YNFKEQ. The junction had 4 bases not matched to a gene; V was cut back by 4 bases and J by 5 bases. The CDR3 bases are TGTGCCAGCAGCCTAGCGGGAGGGCAGGACAATGAGCAGTTCTTC. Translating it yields CASSLAGGQDNEQFF.